This T cell receptor beta chain appears in the sequencing data of a study of blood T cell repertoires in COVID-19. The germline V gene has CDR1 MNHEY and CDR2 SVGEGT. The CDR3 length is 13 residues. The ends were cut back, 6 bases at V and 9 bases at J, with 12 bases in the middle. Clones were read by immunoSEQ multiplex PCR, and TCRdb kept only the in-frame ones, dropping some. The sample records fewer than 500,000 clones, approximately 88% being singletons. V gene TRBV6-2 or TRBV6-3 combines with J gene TRBJ1-6; perhaps TRBD1 as D (6 bases). The source material was PBMCs or T cells enriched from blood (not recorded which). The source of this sequence is a woman aged 25-40 years with acute COVID-19. CDR3 sequence reads: CASSNPGVSPLHF. The CDR3 DNA is TGTGCCAGCAGCAACCCAGGGGTTTCACCCCTCCACTTT.